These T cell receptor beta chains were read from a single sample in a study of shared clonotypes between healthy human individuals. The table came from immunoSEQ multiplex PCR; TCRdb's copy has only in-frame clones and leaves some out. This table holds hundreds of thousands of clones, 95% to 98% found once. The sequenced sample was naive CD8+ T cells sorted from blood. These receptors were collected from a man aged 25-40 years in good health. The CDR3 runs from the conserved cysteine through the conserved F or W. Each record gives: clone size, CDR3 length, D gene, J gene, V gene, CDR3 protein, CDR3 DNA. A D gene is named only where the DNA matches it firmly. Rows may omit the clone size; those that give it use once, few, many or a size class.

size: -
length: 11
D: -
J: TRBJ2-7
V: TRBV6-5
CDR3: CASSYSGFEYF
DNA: TGTGCCAGCAGTTACTCCGGGTTCGAGTACTTC

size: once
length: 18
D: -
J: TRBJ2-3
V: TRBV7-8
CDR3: CASSLGQWARPGTDTQYF
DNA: TGTGCCAGCAGCTTAGGGCAGTGGGCCCGGCCTGGCACAGATACGCAGTATTTT

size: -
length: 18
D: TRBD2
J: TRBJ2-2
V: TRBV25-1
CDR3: CASSDGTSGTKYNGELFF
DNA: TGTGCCAGCAGTGATGGGACTAGCGGGACCAAGTATAACGGGGAGCTGTTTTTT

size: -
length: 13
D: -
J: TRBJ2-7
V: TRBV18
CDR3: CASSPADRYEQYF
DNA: TGTGCCAGCTCACCCGCTGACAGGTACGAGCAGTACTTC

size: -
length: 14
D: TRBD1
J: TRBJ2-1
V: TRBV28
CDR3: CASSLPRGLNEQFF
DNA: TGTGCCAGCAGTTTACCCAGGGGGCTGAATGAGCAGTTCTTC

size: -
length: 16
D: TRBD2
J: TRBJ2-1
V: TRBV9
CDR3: CASSASSSGRANEQFF
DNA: TGTGCCAGCAGCGCATCTTCTAGCGGGAGGGCCAATGAGCAGTTCTTC

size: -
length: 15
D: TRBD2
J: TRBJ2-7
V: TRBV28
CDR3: CASSLLAGGRYEQYF
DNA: TGTGCCAGCAGCCTACTAGCGGGAGGAAGATACGAGCAGTACTTC

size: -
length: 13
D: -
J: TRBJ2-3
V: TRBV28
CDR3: CASSYRVADTQYF
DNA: TGTGCCAGCAGTTACAGGGTGGCAGATACGCAGTATTTT

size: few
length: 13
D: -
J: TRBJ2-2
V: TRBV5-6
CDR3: CASSLGNTGELFF
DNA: TGTGCCAGCAGCTTGGGGAACACCGGGGAGCTGTTTTTT

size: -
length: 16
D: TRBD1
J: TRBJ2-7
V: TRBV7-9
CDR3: CASSLFPGQSSYEQYF
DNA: TGTGCCAGCAGCTTATTCCCGGGACAGAGTTCCTACGAGCAGTACTTC

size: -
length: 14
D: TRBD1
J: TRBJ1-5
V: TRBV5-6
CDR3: CASSSGQGNQPQHF
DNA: TGTGCCAGCAGCTCCGGACAGGGAAATCAGCCCCAGCATTTT

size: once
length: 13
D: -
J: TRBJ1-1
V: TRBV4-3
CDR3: CASSQNRNTEAFF
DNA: TGCGCCAGCAGCCAAAACAGAAACACTGAAGCTTTCTTT

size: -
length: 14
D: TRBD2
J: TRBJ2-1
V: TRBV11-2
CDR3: CASSPGLLYNEQFF
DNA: TGTGCCAGCAGCCCGGGACTATTGTACAATGAGCAGTTCTTC

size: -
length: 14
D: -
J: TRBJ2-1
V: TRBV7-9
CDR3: CASSPQQNYNEQFF
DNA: TGTGCCAGCAGTCCGCAGCAGAACTACAATGAGCAGTTCTTC

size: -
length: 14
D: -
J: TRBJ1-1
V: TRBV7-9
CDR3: CASRPEGTHTEAFF
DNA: TGTGCCAGCAGACCCGAAGGGACCCACACTGAAGCTTTCTTT

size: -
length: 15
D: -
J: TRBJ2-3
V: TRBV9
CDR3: CASSVLGAGTDTQYF
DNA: TGTGCCAGCAGCGTACTGGGGGCGGGCACAGATACGCAGTATTTT

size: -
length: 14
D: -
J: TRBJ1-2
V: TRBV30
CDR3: CAWTPSGGNYGYTF
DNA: TGTGCCTGGACCCCAAGCGGGGGTAACTATGGCTACACCTTC

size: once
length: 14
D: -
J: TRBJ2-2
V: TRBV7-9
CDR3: CASSRPDNTGELFF
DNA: TGTGCCAGCAGCCGACCAGACAACACCGGGGAGCTGTTTTTT

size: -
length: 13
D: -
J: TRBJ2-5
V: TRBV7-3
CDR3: CASSWWVGETQYF
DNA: TGTGCCAGCAGCTGGTGGGTTGGTGAGACCCAGTACTTC

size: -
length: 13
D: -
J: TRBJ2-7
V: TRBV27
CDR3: CASSLSRGREQYF
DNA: TGTGCCAGCAGTTTATCGCGGGGGCGCGAGCAGTACTTC

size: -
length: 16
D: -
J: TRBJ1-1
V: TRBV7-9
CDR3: CASSPLGANLNTEAFF
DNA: TGTGCCAGCAGCCCCCTGGGAGCGAATTTGAACACTGAAGCTTTCTTT

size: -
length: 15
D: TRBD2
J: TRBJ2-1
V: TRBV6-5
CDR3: CASSYAGGPIDEQFF
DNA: TGTGCCAGCAGTTACGCGGGAGGGCCAATAGATGAGCAGTTCTTC

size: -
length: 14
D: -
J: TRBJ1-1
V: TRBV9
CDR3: CASSVRGLDTEAFF
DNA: TGTGCCAGCAGCGTAAGGGGCTTAGACACTGAAGCTTTCTTT

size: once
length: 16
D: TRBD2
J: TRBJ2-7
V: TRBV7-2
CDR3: CASSLRLAGEDYEQYF
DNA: TGTGCCAGCAGCTTGCGCCTTGCGGGAGAGGACTACGAGCAGTACTTC

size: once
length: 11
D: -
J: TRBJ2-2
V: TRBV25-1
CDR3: CASSGGVELFF
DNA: TGTGCCAGCAGCGGAGGCGTGGAGCTGTTTTTT

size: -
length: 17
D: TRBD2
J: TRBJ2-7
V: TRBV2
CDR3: CASTPSGSVNPTYEQYF
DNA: TGTGCCAGCACTCCTAGCGGGAGTGTGAATCCCACCTACGAGCAGTACTTC

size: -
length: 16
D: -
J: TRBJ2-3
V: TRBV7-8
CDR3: CASSLPLGHRSDTQYF
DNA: TGTGCCAGCAGCTTACCCCTGGGACATCGTTCCGATACGCAGTATTTT

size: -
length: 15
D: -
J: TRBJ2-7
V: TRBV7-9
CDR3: CASSLQAQAAYEQYF
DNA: TGTGCCAGCAGCTTACAAGCGCAGGCAGCCTACGAGCAGTACTTC

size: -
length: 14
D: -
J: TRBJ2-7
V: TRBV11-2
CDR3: CASSLGGSTYEQYF
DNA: TGTGCCAGCAGCTTAGGAGGTAGTACTTACGAGCAGTACTTC

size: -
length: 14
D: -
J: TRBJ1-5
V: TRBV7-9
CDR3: CASSDSRSNQPQHF
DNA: TGTGCCAGCAGCGACAGCAGAAGCAATCAGCCCCAGCATTTT

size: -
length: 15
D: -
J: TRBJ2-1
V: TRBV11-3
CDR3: CASSLTGRLGNEQFF
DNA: TGTGCCAGCAGCTTAACAGGGAGGCTGGGAAATGAGCAGTTCTTC

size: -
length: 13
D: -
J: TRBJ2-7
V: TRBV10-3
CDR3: CAIGAENTYEQYF
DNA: TGTGCCATCGGGGCAGAGAACACCTACGAGCAGTACTTC

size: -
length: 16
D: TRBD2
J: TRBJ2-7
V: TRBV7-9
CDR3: CASSPGLAERTYEQYF
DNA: TGTGCCAGCAGCCCGGGACTAGCGGAGAGGACCTACGAGCAGTACTTC

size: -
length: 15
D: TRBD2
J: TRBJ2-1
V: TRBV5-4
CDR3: CASSLAVAGYNEQFF
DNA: TGTGCCAGCAGCTTGGCGGTAGCGGGCTACAATGAGCAGTTCTTC

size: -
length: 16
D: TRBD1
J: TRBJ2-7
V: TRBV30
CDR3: CAWSVLRQGIDYEQYF
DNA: TGTGCCTGGAGTGTTCTGAGACAGGGGATCGACTACGAGCAGTACTTC

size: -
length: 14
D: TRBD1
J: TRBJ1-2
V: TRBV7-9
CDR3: CASSSRQGRYGYTF
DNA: TGTGCCAGCAGCAGTAGACAGGGGCGTTATGGCTACACCTTC

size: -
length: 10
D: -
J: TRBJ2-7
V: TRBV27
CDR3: CASGKYEQYF
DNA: TGTGCCAGCGGCAAATACGAGCAGTACTTC

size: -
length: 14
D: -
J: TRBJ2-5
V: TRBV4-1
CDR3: CASSQAGAQETQYF
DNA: TGCGCCAGCAGCCAAGCGGGGGCACAGGAGACCCAGTACTTC

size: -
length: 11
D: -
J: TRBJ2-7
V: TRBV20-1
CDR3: CSARDSGEQYF
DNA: TGCAGTGCTAGAGATTCCGGGGAGCAGTACTTC

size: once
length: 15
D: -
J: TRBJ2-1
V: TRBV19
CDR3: CASSMAPGTYNEQFF
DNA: TGTGCCAGTAGTATGGCACCAGGGACTTACAATGAGCAGTTCTTC

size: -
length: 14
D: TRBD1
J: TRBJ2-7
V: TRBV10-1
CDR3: CASSQTGAGYEQYF
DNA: TGCGCCAGCAGTCAGACAGGGGCCGGCTACGAGCAGTACTTC